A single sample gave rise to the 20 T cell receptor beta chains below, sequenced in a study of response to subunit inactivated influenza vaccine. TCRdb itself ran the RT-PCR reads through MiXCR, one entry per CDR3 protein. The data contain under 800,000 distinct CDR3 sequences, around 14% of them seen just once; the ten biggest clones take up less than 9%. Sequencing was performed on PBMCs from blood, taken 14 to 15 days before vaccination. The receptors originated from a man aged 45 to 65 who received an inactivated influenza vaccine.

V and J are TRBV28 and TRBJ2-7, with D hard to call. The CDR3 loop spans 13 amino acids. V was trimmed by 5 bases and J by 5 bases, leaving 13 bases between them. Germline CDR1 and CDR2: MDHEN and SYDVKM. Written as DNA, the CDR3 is TGTGCCAGCAGTAGGTCCCTTCACAACGAGCAGTACTTC. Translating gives CASSRSLHNEQYF.

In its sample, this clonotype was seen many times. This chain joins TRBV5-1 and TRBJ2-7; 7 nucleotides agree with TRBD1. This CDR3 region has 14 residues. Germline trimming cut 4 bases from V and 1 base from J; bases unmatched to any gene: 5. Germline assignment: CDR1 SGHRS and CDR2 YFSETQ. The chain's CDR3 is CASSEGQPSYEQYF. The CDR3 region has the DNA TGCGCCAGCAGCGAGGGACAGCCTTCCTACGAGCAGTACTTC. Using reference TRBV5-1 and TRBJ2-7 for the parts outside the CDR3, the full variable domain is KAGVTQTPRYLIKTRGQQVTLSCSPISGHRSVSWYQQTPGQGLQFLFEYFSETQRNKGNFPGRFSGRQFSNSRSEMNVSTLELGDSALYLCASSEGQPSYEQYFGPGTRLTVT.

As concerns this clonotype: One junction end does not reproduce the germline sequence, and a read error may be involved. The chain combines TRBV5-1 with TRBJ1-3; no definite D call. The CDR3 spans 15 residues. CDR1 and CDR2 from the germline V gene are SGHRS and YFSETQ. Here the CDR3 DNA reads TGCGCCAGCAGCTTGGACTGGAGCTCTGAAAACACCATATATTTT. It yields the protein CASSLDWSSENTIYF.

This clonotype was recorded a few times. For the CDR3, the DNA is TGTGCCATCAGCGGAGGGATCGATCAGCCCCAGCATTTT. This translates into CAISGGIDQPQHF. The chain uses TRBV10-3 and TRBJ1-5; no reliable D call. Germline V lookup: CDR1 ENHRY, CDR2 SYGVKD. Trimming took 6 bases from V and 5 from J, leaving 11 bases between them. This CDR3 contains 13 residues.

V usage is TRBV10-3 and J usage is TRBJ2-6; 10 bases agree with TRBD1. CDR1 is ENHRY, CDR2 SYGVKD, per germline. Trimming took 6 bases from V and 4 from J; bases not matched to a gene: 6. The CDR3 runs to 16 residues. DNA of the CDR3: TGTGCCATCAGGGCCGGGACAGGGGCCGGGGCCAACGTCCTGACTTTC. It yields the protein CAIRAGTGAGANVLTF.

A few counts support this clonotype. CDR3 nucleotide sequence: TGTGCCAGCCTTGTCTTCTCCGGGACAGGGATGTCCGGGGAGCTGTTTTTT. Translated, it gives CASLVFSGTGMSGELFF. This chain links TRBV2 with TRBJ2-2; 9 bases map to TRBD1. Germline V lookup: CDR1 SNHLY, CDR2 FYNNEI. V dropped 8 bases and J dropped 6; count of bases not matched to a gene: 16. This CDR3 has 17 residues.

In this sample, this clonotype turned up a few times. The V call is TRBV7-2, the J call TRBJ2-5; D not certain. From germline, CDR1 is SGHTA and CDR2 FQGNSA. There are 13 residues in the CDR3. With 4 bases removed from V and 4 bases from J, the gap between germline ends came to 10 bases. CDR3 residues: CASSSVRIETQYF. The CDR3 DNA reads TGTGCCAGCAGCTCTGTGAGGATAGAGACCCAGTACTTC.

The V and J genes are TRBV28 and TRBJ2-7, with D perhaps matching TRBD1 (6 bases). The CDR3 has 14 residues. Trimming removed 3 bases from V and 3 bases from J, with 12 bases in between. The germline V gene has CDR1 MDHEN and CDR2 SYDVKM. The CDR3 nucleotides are TGTGCCAGCAGTTTTGAAGAGGGGGTCTACGAGCAGTACTTC. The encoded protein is CASSFEEGVYEQYF. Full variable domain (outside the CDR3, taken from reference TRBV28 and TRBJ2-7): DVKVTQSSRYLVKRTGEKVFLECVQDMDHENMFWYRQDPGLGLRLIYFSYDVKMKEKGDIPEGYSVSREKKERFSLILESASTNQTSMYLCASSFEEGVYEQYFGPGTRLTVT.

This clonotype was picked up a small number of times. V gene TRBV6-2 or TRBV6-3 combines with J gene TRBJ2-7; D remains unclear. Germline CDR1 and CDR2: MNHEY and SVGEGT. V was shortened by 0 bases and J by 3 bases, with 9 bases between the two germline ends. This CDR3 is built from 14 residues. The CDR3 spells CASSYSADLYEQYF. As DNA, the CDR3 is TGTGCCAGCAGTTACTCTGCGGATCTCTACGAGCAGTACTTC.

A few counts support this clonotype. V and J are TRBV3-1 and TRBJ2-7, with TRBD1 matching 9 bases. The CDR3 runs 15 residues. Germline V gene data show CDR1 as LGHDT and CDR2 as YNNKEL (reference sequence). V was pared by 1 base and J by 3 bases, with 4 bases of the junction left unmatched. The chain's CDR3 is CASSQGAGQGYEQYF. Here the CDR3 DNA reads TGTGCCAGCAGCCAAGGCGCGGGACAGGGCTACGAGCAGTACTTC.

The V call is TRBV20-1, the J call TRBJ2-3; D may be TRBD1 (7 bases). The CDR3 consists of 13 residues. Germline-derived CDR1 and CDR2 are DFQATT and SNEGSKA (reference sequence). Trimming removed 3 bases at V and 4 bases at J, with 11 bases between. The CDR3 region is CSASQGGADTQYF. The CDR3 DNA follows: TGCAGTGCTAGTCAGGGGGGCGCAGATACGCAGTATTTT.

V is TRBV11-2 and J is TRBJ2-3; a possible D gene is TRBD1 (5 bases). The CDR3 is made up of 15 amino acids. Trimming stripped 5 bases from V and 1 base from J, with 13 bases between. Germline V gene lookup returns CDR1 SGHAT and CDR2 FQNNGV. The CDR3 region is CASSRGYRRTDTQYF. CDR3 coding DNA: TGTGCCAGCAGCAGGGGCTACAGACGCACAGATACGCAGTATTTT. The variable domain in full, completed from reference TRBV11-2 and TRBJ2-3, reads EAGVAQSPRYKIIEKRQSVAFWCNPISGHATLYWYQQILGQGPKLLIQFQNNGVVDDSQLPKDRFSAERLKGVDSTLKIQPAKLEDSAVYLCASSRGYRRTDTQYFGPGTRLTVL.

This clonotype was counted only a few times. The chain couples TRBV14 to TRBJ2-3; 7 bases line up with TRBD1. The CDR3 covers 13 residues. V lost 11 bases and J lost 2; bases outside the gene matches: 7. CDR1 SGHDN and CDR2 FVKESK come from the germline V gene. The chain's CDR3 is CASTGQLTDTQYF. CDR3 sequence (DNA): TGTGCCTCCACGGGACAGCTCACAGATACGCAGTATTTT.

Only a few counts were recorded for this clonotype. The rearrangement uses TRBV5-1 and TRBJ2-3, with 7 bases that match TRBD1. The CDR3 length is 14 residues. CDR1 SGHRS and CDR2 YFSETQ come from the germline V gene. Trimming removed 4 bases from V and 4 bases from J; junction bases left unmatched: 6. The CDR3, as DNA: TGCGCCAGCAGCAAGGACAGGTTACCAGATACGCAGTATTTT. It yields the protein CASSKDRLPDTQYF.

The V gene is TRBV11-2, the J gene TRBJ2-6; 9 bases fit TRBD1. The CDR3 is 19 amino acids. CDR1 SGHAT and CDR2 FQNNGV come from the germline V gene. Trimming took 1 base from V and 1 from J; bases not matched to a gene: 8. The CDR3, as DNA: TGTGCCAGCAGCTTAGTCTGGGGACAGGGAGTGTCTGGGGCCAACGTCCTGACTTTC. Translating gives CASSLVWGQGVSGANVLTF.

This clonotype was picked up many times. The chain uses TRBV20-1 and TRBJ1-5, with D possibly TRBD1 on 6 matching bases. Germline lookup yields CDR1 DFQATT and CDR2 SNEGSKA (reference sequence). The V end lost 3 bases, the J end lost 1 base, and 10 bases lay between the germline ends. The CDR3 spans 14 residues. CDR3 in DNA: TGCAGTGCTAGCGGACAGACAAGCAATCAGCCCCAGCATTTT. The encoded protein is CSASGQTSNQPQHF.

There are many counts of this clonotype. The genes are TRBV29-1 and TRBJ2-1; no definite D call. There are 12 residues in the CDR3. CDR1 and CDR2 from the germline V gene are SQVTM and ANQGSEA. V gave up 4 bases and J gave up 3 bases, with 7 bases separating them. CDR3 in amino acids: CSVGGHYNEQFF. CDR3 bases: TGCAGCGTTGGGGGTCACTACAATGAGCAGTTCTTC.

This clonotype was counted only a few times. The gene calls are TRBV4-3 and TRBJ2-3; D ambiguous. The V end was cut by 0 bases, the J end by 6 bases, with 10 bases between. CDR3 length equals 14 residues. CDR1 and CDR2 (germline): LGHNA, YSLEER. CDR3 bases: TGCGCCAGCAGCCAAGATCAGCTCCCCGATACGCAGTATTTT. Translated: CASSQDQLPDTQYF.

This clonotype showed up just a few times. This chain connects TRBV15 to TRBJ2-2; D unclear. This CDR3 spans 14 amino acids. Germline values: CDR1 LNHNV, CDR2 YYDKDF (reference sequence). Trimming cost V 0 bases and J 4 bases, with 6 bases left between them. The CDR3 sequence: CATSRDLSTGELFF. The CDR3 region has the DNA TGTGCCACCAGCAGAGACTTGAGCACCGGGGAGCTGTTTTTT.

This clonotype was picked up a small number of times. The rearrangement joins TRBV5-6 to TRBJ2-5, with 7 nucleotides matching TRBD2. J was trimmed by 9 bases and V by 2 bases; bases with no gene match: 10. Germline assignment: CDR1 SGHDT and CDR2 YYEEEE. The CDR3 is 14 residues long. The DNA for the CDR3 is TGTGCCAGCAGCTTCGGGACGACGGCGGGGGCCCAGTACTTC. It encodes CASSFGTTAGAQYF.